This T cell receptor beta chain was identified in a study of blood T cell repertoires in COVID-19. Looking at the study overall: T cells, B-cell-depleted T cells, or PBMCs supplied cDNA or gDNA.

The germline V and J ends were trimmed by 2 bases and 7 bases, with 12 bases remaining between them. In germline, CDR1 is SGHVS, CDR2 FQNEAQ. The CDR3 length is 15 residues. Original data processing: Scientists estimated how many nucleated cells there were by amplifying reference gene primers. The assay was immunoSEQ multiplex PCR, and TCRdb's table has in-frame clones only and misses some. Clonal size and the V and J genes are those of that table, whereas D and trimming came from the DNA. Of 150,000 to 180,000 clones in the sample, over 60% were seen once. This receptor was taken from a man of 80 years or more with acute or convalescent COVID-19. The rearrangement links TRBV7-8 to TRBJ1-6, with D possibly matching TRBD1 (6 bases). Sequencing was done on a sample of peripheral blood. The CDR3 protein is CASSLMTQGNSPLHF. DNA of the CDR3: TGTGCCAGCAGCTTAATGACACAGGGAAATTCACCCCTCCACTTT.